Detailed here is one T cell receptor (beta chain). What it recognizes is unknown. The sample is drawn from a study of CD8 T cells in ankylosing spondylitis. Whole-study results and caveats: Blood of patients with ankylosing spondylitis appeared to be characterized by a TCR beta motif of eight highly homologous variants. Matched ankylosing spondylitis synovial fluid reportedly contained a significantly enriched population of disease-linked clones.

V was pared by 5 bases and J by 5 bases, with 2 bases of the junction left unmatched. This CDR3 is 13 amino acids long. One entry per CDR3 protein results from TCRdb running MiXCR on the 5' RACE reads. The sample contains 250,000 or so distinct CDR3 sequences, under 30% of which appear only once. This TCR was recovered from a male donor with ankylosing spondylitis or in good health (not recorded which). The chain has TRBV12-3 or TRBV12-4 and TRBJ1-4; 7 nucleotides match TRBD1. Specimen: blood, either unsorted or a sorted T cell fraction (not recorded which). The CDR3 DNA follows: TGTGCCAGCAGTCCGGGACAGAATGAAAAACTGTTTTTT. Translation: CASSPGQNEKLFF.